One sample yielded the 18 T cell receptor beta chains listed below, sequenced in a study of T cell responses to AZD1222 COVID-19 vaccine (TCRdb year 2021). Library prep was done by the immunoSEQ multiplex PCR assay. TCRdb obtained this table from immuneACCESS and retained in-frame rearrangements with V and J assigned. These tables miss some clones; where compared with another copy, unresolved V genes account for less than half of the shortfall, and the remainder is unexplained. In this sample the table shows around 91,000 clones, 90% to 95% of which occur a single time. Just over 8% of the sample rests with the top ten. The time point label for this specimen denotes: about 28 days (+/-7) after the second vaccine dose. Specimen: peripheral blood, collected 28 days after the second AZD1222 dose. The receptor set was obtained from an adult who received the AZD1222 COVID-19 vaccine.

This clone came up once. This chain joins TRBV5-1 and TRBJ2-7; D not certain. Between the trimmed V and J ends, which lost 1 base and 3 bases, there was a span of 5 bases. Germline CDR1 reads SGHRS; CDR2 reads YFSETQ. The CDR3 is 12 amino acids. The CDR3 is CASSLPSYEQYF. The DNA for the CDR3 is TGCGCCAGCAGCTTGCCGAGCTACGAGCAGTACTTC.

The rearrangement uses TRBV25-1 and TRBJ2-3, with D possibly being TRBD2 (5 bases). This CDR3 is built from 14 residues. V lost 3 bases and J 2 bases, leaving 9 bases between the germline ends. Germline lookup yields CDR1 MGHDK and CDR2 SYGVNS. CDR3 coding DNA: TGTGCCAGCAGTGACCAGAGGGCCACAGATACGCAGTATTTT. Translating gives CASSDQRATDTQYF.

CDR3 nucleotide sequence: TGTGCCAGCAGCCTGGGACAGGGTAGCAATCAGCCCCAGCATTTT. Encoded protein: CASSLGQGSNQPQHF. The chain links TRBV2 to TRBJ1-5; the match to TRBD1 covers 9 bases. The CDR3 is 15 residues long. The ends lost 6 bases at V and 0 bases at J; junction bases unmatched: 3. CDR1 is SNHLY, CDR2 FYNNEI, per germline. The variable domain in full, completed from reference TRBV2 and TRBJ1-5, reads EPEVTQTPSHQVTQMGQEVILRCVPISNHLYFYWYRQILGQKVEFLVSFYNNEISEKSEIFDDQFSVERPDGSNFTLKIRSTKLEDSAMYFCASSLGQGSNQPQHFGDGTRLSIL.

The CDR3 loop is CASSQKGEQFF. CDR3 in DNA: TGTGCCAGCAGTCAAAAAGGGGAGCAGTTCTTC. The chain carries TRBV3-1 (or the pseudogene TRBV3-2) and TRBJ2-1; D uncertain. CDR1 and CDR2 (germline): LGHDT, YNNKEL (reference sequence). This CDR3 region has 11 residues. Trimming took 6 bases from V and 10 from J, leaving 10 bases between them.

The V and J genes are TRBV7-2 and TRBJ1-1, with a tentative D call TRBD1 (6 bases). Germline V lookup: CDR1 SGHTA, CDR2 FQGNSA. V was cut by 5 bases and J by 0 bases, with 13 bases left in between. The CDR3 covers 15 residues. CDR3 in amino acids: CASSPQSGVNTEAFF. The CDR3 DNA sequence: TGTGCCAGCAGCCCCCAATCAGGGGTGAACACTGAAGCTTTCTTT.

The chain combines TRBV2 with TRBJ1-2, with 9 positions matching TRBD1. The CDR3 loop spans 12 amino acids. After removal of 4 bases from V and 6 bases from J, the junction contained 0 bases not matched to a gene. Germline V lookup: CDR1 SNHLY, CDR2 FYNNEI. This CDR3 is CASSGQGDGYTF. CDR3 in DNA: TGTGCCAGCAGTGGACAGGGGGATGGCTACACCTTC.

This clone was seen only a few times. CDR3 in amino acids: CASSTLATDTQYF. In DNA, the CDR3 is TGTGCCAGCAGCACTCTAGCGACAGATACGCAGTATTTT. This sequence joins TRBV6-2 or TRBV6-3 and TRBJ2-3; the D gene is possibly TRBD2 (6 bases). Germline CDR1 reads MNHEY; CDR2 reads SVGEGT. CDR3 length: 13 amino acids. V was shortened by 6 bases and J by 3 bases, with 10 bases between the two germline ends.

The chain is built from TRBV29-1 and TRBJ1-1; tentative D call: TRBD1 (5 bases). CDR3 length equals 13 residues. Germline CDR1 is SQVTM and CDR2 is ANQGSEA. V was cut by 6 bases and J by 10 bases, with 21 bases left in between. This CDR3 is CSVPLARTPGAFF. In DNA, the CDR3 is TGCAGCGTCCCTCTGGCCCGGACACCCGGAGCTTTCTTT.

The CDR3 DNA is TGTGCCAGCAGTCTACCGGACAGAGTGGGTAATGAGCAGTTCTTC. Protein sequence: CASSLPDRVGNEQFF. The rearrangement uses TRBV28 and TRBJ2-1, with D perhaps matching TRBD1 (6 bases). Germline assignment: CDR1 MDHEN and CDR2 SYDVKM. The CDR3 has 15 residues. V was shortened by 5 bases and J by 7 bases, with 18 bases between the two germline ends.

This rearrangement joins TRBV7-2 to TRBJ1-5; 7 bases are shared with TRBD1. CDR1 is SGHTA and CDR2 is FQGNSA in the germline V gene. The length of the CDR3 is 14 residues. Unmatched junction bases numbered 8, after V lost 5 bases and J lost 7 bases. CDR3 loop: CASSQRDSRQPQHF. CDR3 in DNA: TGTGCCAGCAGCCAGAGGGACAGTCGACAGCCCCAGCATTTT.

This chain uses TRBV5-1 with TRBJ2-5; the D is unclear. The CDR3 extends over 13 amino acids. The V end was cut by 0 bases, the J end by 3 bases, with 6 bases between. Germline-derived CDR1 and CDR2 are SGHRS and YFSETQ. The CDR3 region has the DNA TGCGCCAGCAGCTTGGCTTGGGAAGAGACCCAGTACTTC. It translates to CASSLAWEETQYF.

The chain uses TRBV12-2 and TRBJ1-2. TRBV12-2 is a recognized pseudogene. This CDR3 has 14 amino acids. The CDR3 DNA follows: TGTGCAAGTCGCTTAGCGTCTATCCTCTATGGCTACACCTTC. Translation: CASRLASILYGYTF.

The chain uses TRBV14 and TRBJ1-6; 10 positions agree with TRBD1. Germline assignment: CDR1 SGHDN and CDR2 FVKESK. V dropped 3 bases and J dropped 7; count of bases not matched to a gene: 3. The CDR3 runs 15 residues. CDR3: CASSQTGGPNSPLHF. In nucleotides, the CDR3 is TGTGCCAGCAGCCAGACAGGGGGCCCGAATTCACCCCTCCACTTT.

This chain uses TRBV2 with TRBJ2-1; D remains unclear. In germline, CDR1 is SNHLY, CDR2 FYNNEI. V was clipped by 0 bases and J by 7 bases, with 19 bases between them. The length of the CDR3 is 17 residues. The CDR3: CASSEARVRVTGNEQFF. In DNA, the CDR3 is TGTGCCAGCAGTGAAGCCCGAGTTCGGGTCACTGGGAATGAGCAGTTCTTC.

There are a few counts of this clone. The same CDR3 also results from other DNA sequences found in this sample. The V gene is TRBV10-3, the J gene TRBJ2-6; TRBD1 aligns across 11 bases. The CDR3 spans 20 residues. V dropped 6 bases and J dropped 0; count of bases not matched to a gene: 13. CDR1 and CDR2 from the germline V gene are ENHRY and SYGVKD. CDR3 bases: TGTGCCATCAGCGGCGGGGCAGGACAGGGGGCGCGCTCTGGGGCCAACGTCCTGACTTTC. This encodes CAISGGAGQGARSGANVLTF.

V and J are TRBV12-2 and TRBJ1-4. TRBV12-2 has pseudogene status. The CDR3 extends over 16 amino acids. The CDR3 here is CASRSLSERRKEKLFF. CDR3 coding DNA: TGTGCAAGTCGCTCTCTGTCAGAGAGGCGAAAAGAAAAACTGTTTTTT.

V is TRBV21-1 and J is TRBJ2-7; the D segment call TRBD2 is taken from the table without a DNA check. TRBV21-1 has pseudogene status. The CDR3 sequence is 13 residues long. CDR3 in amino acids: CASHPSGINEQYF. The DNA of the CDR3 is TGTGCCAGCCATCCTAGCGGGATAAACGAGCAGTACTTC.

V usage is TRBV20-1 and J usage is TRBJ2-2; 13 nucleotides align to TRBD2. Trimming took 3 bases from V and 6 from J; bases not matched to a gene: 4. Germline CDR1 is DFQATT and CDR2 is SNEGSKA (reference sequence). The CDR3 spans 15 residues. The CDR3 protein is CSASSLAGGAGELFF. The CDR3 coding sequence is TGCAGTGCTAGTTCACTAGCGGGAGGGGCCGGGGAGCTGTTTTTT.